One T cell receptor (beta chain) is described in this entry. Its antigen is not identified. The CDR3 has 13 amino acids. Germline V lookup: CDR1 MNHNY, CDR2 SVGAGI (reference sequence). This entry is derived from a study of T cells expressing NK-cell markers. Study findings and constraints: The same clonotypes also predominated in the CD3+CD56-NKG2C+ fraction of a handful of donors. Among CD8+ T cells from about 6 donors, dominant NKG2C+ clonotypes accounted for roughly 1.0-7.0%.

UMIs accompanied the 5'RACE template switching by which TCR beta cDNA was made. TCRdb reprocessed the 5' RACE reads, keeping one entry per CDR3 protein, no DNA. Here the sample table reports hundreds of thousands of distinct CDR3 sequences. The chain combines TRBV6-6 with TRBJ2-5; as DNA is missing, the TRBD1 call by TCRdb cannot be tested. This receptor was identified in a man aged 18-70 years in good health. Source material: blood T cells: a sorted CD56 or NKG2C T cell subset, CD4+ or CD8+ T cells, or bulk PBMC T cells (not recorded which). The CDR3 region is CASRTGGSETQYF.